One and the same sample provided the 8 T cell receptor beta chains below, sequenced in a study of identical twins. MiXCR, applied by TCRdb to the 5' RACE reads, yields one record per CDR3 protein. The data contain approximately 670,000 distinct CDR3 sequences, approximately 6.1% of them singletons. The sequenced material came from naive T cells sorted from blood. The receptors derive from a man in his late teens or twenties in good health.

This sequence joins TRBV7-9 and TRBJ2-7, with 13 bases matching TRBD2. V trimming: 5 bases; J trimming: 2 bases; junction bases outside the gene matches: 6. The germline V gene has CDR1 SEHNR and CDR2 FQNEAQ (reference sequence). The CDR3 loop spans 16 amino acids. The CDR3 spells CASSPGLAGDTYEQYF. The DNA for the CDR3 is TGTGCCAGCAGCCCAGGACTAGCGGGAGACACCTACGAGCAGTACTTC.

This clonotype was recorded many times. This chain uses TRBV5-1 with TRBJ2-1; 7 bases agree with TRBD2. Germline CDR1 is SGHRS and CDR2 is YFSETQ. Unmatched junction bases numbered 13, after V lost 3 bases and J lost 4 bases. The CDR3 spans 17 residues. The CDR3 sequence: CASSSGGLSGVYNEQFF. CDR3 nucleotide sequence: TGCGCCAGCAGCTCGGGGGGACTAAGCGGGGTATACAATGAGCAGTTCTTC.

This clonotype was seen many times. This chain links TRBV6-5 with TRBJ2-7; TRBD1 agrees at 10 bases. The CDR3 loop spans 14 amino acids. J was trimmed by 7 bases and V by 0 bases; bases with no gene match: 3. From germline, CDR1 is MNHEY and CDR2 SVGAGI. CDR3 DNA sequence: TGTGCCAGCAGTTACTCGAGGGACAGGGGTGAGCAGTACGTC. This gives the protein CASSYSRDRGEQYV.

This clonotype occurred many times. The J gene is TRBJ2-3, the V gene TRBV6-1; D may be TRBD2 (6 bases). CDR3 length equals 12 residues. Trimming took 0 bases from V and 14 from J, leaving 12 bases between them. The germline gives CDR1 MNHNS, CDR2 SASEGT. The CDR3 sequence is CASSEAGGLWYF. The CDR3 DNA reads as TGTGCCAGCAGTGAAGCGGGGGGATTGTGGTATTTT.

The chain carries TRBV12-3 or TRBV12-4 and TRBJ2-7; D gene ambiguous. The CDR3 is 14 amino acids. Trimming shortened V by 3 bases and J by 3 bases, and 12 bases separated the two germline ends. CDR3 amino acids: CASSFGVRSYEQYV. The CDR3 DNA reads TGTGCCAGCAGTTTTGGGGTTCGGAGCTACGAGCAGTACGTC.

This clonotype came up a few times. The CDR3 coding sequence is TGTGCCAGCTCACCAGACAGGGGGCGGCCTGAAGCTTTCTTT. Its protein product is CASSPDRGRPEAFF. The rearrangement uses TRBV18 and TRBJ1-1; 10 nucleotides agree with TRBD1. This CDR3 is 14 amino acids long. Germline values: CDR1 KGHSH, CDR2 LQKENI. V lost 2 bases to trimming and J lost 6 bases; unmatched junction nucleotides: 3.

A few counts support this clonotype. The chain couples TRBV28 to TRBJ2-1; 10 bases are a match to TRBD2. The germline CDR1 and CDR2 sequences are MDHEN and SYDVKM. CDR3 length equals 17 residues. V was clipped by 5 bases and J by 9 bases; unmatched bases: 16. The CDR3 DNA follows: TGTGCCAGCAGTGATATCCTAGCGGGAGTAATCAATGTTGAGCAGTTCTTC. It is translated as CASSDILAGVINVEQFF.

The chain uses TRBV10-3 and TRBJ2-7; no reliable D call. Germline values: CDR1 ENHRY, CDR2 SYGVKD. CDR3 length: 13 amino acids. V was trimmed by 10 bases and J by 1 base, leaving 14 bases between them. The CDR3 DNA follows: TGTGCCAGAGCATATGACGCTTCCTACGAGCAGTACTTC. This gives the protein CARAYDASYEQYF.